Presented here are 8 T cell receptor beta chains from one specimen sequenced in a study of response to subunit inactivated influenza vaccine. TCRdb re-analysed the RT-PCR reads in MiXCR, keeping a single row per CDR3 protein. Counted here are more than 400,000 distinct CDR3 sequences, less than 7.5% occurring once; the ten biggest clones make up less than 15%. The sequences come from PBMCs from blood, collected 23 to 25 months after vaccination. These TCRs come from a man in his fifties or sixties who received an inactivated influenza vaccine.

This clonotype was recorded a few times. This sequence joins TRBV4-3 and TRBJ2-2; D perhaps matches TRBD2 (6 bases). V was cut by 0 bases and J by 6 bases, with 14 bases left in between. The CDR3 runs to 16 residues. CDR1 and CDR2 (germline): LGHNA, YSLEER. The CDR3 sequence: CASSQDWSGGAGELFF. In nucleotides, the CDR3 is TGCGCCAGCAGCCAAGATTGGTCCGGGGGAGCCGGGGAGCTGTTTTTT.

This clonotype turned up a few times. The chain couples TRBV6-2 or TRBV6-3 to TRBJ2-5; TRBD1 might be the D (6 bases). V lost 4 bases to trimming and J lost 7 bases, with 16 bases between them. The germline CDR1 and CDR2 sequences are MNHEY and SVGEGT. The CDR3 loop spans 14 amino acids. The CDR3 loop is CASSSGTFMGTQYF. CDR3 coding DNA: TGTGCCAGCAGTTCCGGGACATTTATGGGGACCCAGTACTTC.

In its sample, this clonotype was seen many times. One junction end disagrees with the germline gene, perhaps due to a read error. The V call is TRBV12-3 or TRBV12-4, the J call TRBJ2-3; 7 bases match TRBD1. There are 14 residues in the CDR3. The CDR3 loop is CASSLGGPTDTQYF. The CDR3 DNA sequence: TGCGCCAGCAGCTTAGGGGGCCCGACAGATACGCAGTATTTT.

This clonotype occurred a few times. The CDR3 reads CSADGMGRPTHEQFF. CDR3 bases: TGCAGTGCTGATGGAATGGGGCGGCCCACACATGAGCAGTTCTTC. This chain links TRBV20-1 with TRBJ2-1, with D possibly matching TRBD1 (5 bases). Germline CDR1 reads DFQATT; CDR2 reads SNEGSKA (reference sequence). The V end was cut by 5 bases, the J end by 8 bases, with 22 bases between. There are 15 residues in the CDR3.

This clonotype was counted ten times or more. The rearrangement links TRBV18 to TRBJ2-7, with 8 nucleotides matching TRBD1. In germline, CDR1 is KGHSH, CDR2 LQKENI. J was trimmed by 1 base and V by 6 bases; bases with no gene match: 8. The CDR3 is 15 amino acids. The CDR3 DNA is TGTGCCAGCTCGCCGACAGGGGTCCAATCCTACGAGCAGTACTTC. Encoded protein: CASSPTGVQSYEQYF.

In its sample, this clonotype was seen a few times. The chain is built from TRBV20-1 and TRBJ2-3; the D is unclear. Germline V gene lookup returns CDR1 DFQATT and CDR2 SNEGSKA (reference sequence). The V and J ends lost 3 bases and 1 base respectively, with 8 bases between them. The CDR3 sequence is 13 residues long. As DNA, the CDR3 is TGCAGTGCTAGCCCCTTTGGCACAGATACGCAGTATTTT. Translated, it gives CSASPFGTDTQYF.

This clonotype came up many times. The rearrangement links TRBV4-2 to TRBJ2-7; D possibly uses TRBD1 or TRBD2 (5 bases each). The CDR3 runs 13 residues. V shed 0 bases and J shed 10 bases, with 13 bases lying between them. Germline-derived CDR1 and CDR2 are LGHNA and YNFKEQ. The CDR3 reads CASSQEVARGQYF. CDR3 DNA: TGTGCCAGCAGCCAAGAGGTAGCCCGGGGCCAGTACTTC.

V usage is TRBV9 and J usage is TRBJ1-2; TRBD1 might be the D (6 bases). V was shortened by 4 bases and J by 3 bases, with 13 bases between the two germline ends. This CDR3 has 14 residues. Germline lookup yields CDR1 SGDLS and CDR2 YYNGEE. CDR3 sequence: CASSPLGGHYGYTF. The CDR3 DNA follows: TGTGCCAGCAGCCCCTTAGGGGGGCACTATGGCTACACCTTC. The whole variable domain, filled in from reference TRBV9 and TRBJ1-2, reads DSGVTQTPKHLITATGQRVTLRCSPRSGDLSVYWYQQSLDQGLQFLIQYYNGEERAKGNILERFSAQQFPDLHSELNLSSLELGDSALYFCASSPLGGHYGYTFGSGTRLTVV.